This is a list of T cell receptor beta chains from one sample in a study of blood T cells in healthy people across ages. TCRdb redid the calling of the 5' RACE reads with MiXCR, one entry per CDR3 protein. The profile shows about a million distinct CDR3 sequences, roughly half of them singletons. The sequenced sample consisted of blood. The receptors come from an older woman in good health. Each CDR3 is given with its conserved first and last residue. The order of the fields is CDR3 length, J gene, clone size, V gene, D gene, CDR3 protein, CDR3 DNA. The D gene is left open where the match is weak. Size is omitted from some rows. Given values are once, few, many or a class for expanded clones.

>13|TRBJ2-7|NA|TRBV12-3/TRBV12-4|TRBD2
CASNLPGLNEQYF
TGTGCCAGCAATCTGCCGGGACTAAACGAGCAGTACTTC
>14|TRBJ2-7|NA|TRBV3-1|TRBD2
CASSHGVAGYEQYF
TGTGCCAGCAGCCATGGGGTAGCGGGTTACGAGCAGTACTTC
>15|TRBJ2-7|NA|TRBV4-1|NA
CASSPGSPGSYEQYF
TGCGCCAGCAGCCCCGGGAGCCCCGGCTCCTACGAGCAGTACTTC
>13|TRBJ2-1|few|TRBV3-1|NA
CASSQIYYNEQFF
TGTGCCAGCAGCCAAATTTACTACAATGAGCAGTTCTTC
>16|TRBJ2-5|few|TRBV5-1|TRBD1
CASSHKPGQGPETQYF
TGCGCCAGCAGCCACAAGCCGGGACAGGGGCCAGAGACCCAGTACTTC
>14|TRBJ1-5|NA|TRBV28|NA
CASSLGVHHRPQHF
TGTGCCAGCAGTTTGGGCGTCCATCATAGGCCCCAGCATTTT
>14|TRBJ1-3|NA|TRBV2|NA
CASSTGGSGNTIYF
TGTGCCAGCAGTACCGGCGGTTCTGGAAACACCATATATTTT
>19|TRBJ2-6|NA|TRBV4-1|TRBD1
CASSQALGQGRSGANVQTF
TGCGCCAGCAGCCAAGCTCTCGGACAGGGTAGATCTGGGGCCAACGTCCAGACTTTC
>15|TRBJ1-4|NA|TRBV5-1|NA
CASSLFGSRSEKLFF
TGCGCCAGCAGCTTGTTTGGCTCGCGATCCGAAAAACTGTTTTTT
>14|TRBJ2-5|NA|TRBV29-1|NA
CSVEDRRRRDEQYF
TGCAGCGTTGAAGATCGGCGACGGCGGGATGAGCAGTACTTC
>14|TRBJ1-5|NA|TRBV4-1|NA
CASSAWGAGQPQHF
TGCGCCAGCAGCGCATGGGGGGCCGGCCAGCCCCAGCATTTT
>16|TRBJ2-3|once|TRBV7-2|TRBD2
CASSPPAGTARYTQYF
TGTGCCAGCAGCCCCCCAGCGGGAACTGCGCGTTATACGCAGTATTTT
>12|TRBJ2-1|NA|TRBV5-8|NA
CASTSRRGEQFF
TGTGCCAGCACCTCGAGGAGAGGTGAGCAGTTCTTC
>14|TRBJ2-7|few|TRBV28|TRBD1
CASSGTGEAYEQYF
TGTGCCAGCAGTGGGACAGGAGAAGCCTACGAGCAGTACTTC
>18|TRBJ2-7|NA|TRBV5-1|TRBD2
CASSWSPGLVGSYNEQYF
TGCGCCAGCAGCTGGTCACCGGGACTAGTGGGCTCCTACAATGAGCAGTACTTC
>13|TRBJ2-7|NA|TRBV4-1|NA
CASSRDRETRQYF
TGCGCCAGCAGCCGTGACCGGGAGACTCGGCAGTACTTC
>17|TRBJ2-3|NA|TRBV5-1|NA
CASSSVPAGTYTDTQYF
TGCGCCAGTAGTTCCGTCCCCGCCGGCACTTACACAGATACGCAGTATTTT
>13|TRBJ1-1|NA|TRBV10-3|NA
CAIRQDPNTEAFF
TGTGCCATCAGACAGGACCCGAACACTGAAGCTTTCTTT
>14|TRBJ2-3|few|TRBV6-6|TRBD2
CASTLAGLTDTQYF
TGTGCCAGTACTCTAGCGGGACTCACAGATACGCAGTATTTT
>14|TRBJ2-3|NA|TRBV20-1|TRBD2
CSAINSGSWNTQYF
TGCAGTGCTATAAATAGCGGGAGTTGGAATACGCAGTATTTT
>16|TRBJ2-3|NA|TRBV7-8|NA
CASSPILAASTDTQYF
TGTGCCAGCAGCCCTATTTTGGCGGCTAGCACAGATACGCAGTATTTT
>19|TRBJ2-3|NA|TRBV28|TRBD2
CASSSAGVLNVINTDTQYF
TGTGCCAGCAGTTCAGCGGGGGTCCTCAATGTGATTAACACAGATACGCAGTATTTT
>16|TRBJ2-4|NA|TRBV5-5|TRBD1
CASSVDAGQDLGIQYF
TGTGCCAGCAGCGTGGATGCAGGACAGGATTTGGGCATTCAGTACTTC
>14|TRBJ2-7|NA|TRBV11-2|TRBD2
CASSPGGVTYEQYF
TGTGCCAGCAGCCCGGGAGGGGTAACCTACGAGCAGTACTTC
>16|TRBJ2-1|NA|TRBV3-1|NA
CASGQAGSGSYNEQFF
TGTGCCAGCGGCCAGGCGGGGAGTGGTTCCTACAATGAGCAGTTCTTC
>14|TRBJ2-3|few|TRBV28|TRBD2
CASIPSGSPDTQYF
TGTGCCAGCATCCCTAGCGGGAGCCCAGATACGCAGTATTTT
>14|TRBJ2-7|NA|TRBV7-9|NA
CASRWGTGYNEQYF
TGTGCCAGCAGATGGGGAACAGGCTACAATGAGCAGTACTTC
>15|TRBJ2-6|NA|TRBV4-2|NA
CASSQGRTGIGVLTF
TGTGCCAGCAGCCAAGGGAGAACAGGGATTGGTGTCCTGACTTTC
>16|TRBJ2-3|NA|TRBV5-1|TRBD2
CASSLYGGRGTDTQYF
TGCGCCAGCAGCTTGTACGGCGGGAGGGGGACAGATACGCAGTATTTT
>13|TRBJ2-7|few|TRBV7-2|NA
CASSFLGPYEQYF
TGTGCCAGCAGCTTCTTAGGCCCCTACGAGCAGTACTTC
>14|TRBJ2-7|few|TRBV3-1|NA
CASSQALRGYEQYF
TGTGCCAGCAGCCAAGCGCTACGGGGCTACGAGCAGTACTTC
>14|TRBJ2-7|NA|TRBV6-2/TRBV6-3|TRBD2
CASSNSGSTYEQYF
TGTGCCAGCAGCAATAGCGGGAGCACCTACGAGCAGTACTTC